A selection of T cell receptor beta chains follows, all from one sample in a study of T-cell memory formation after mild COVID-19. Each CDR3 protein gets one entry after TCRdb re-called the 5' RACE reads with MiXCR. The table shows 450,000 or so distinct CDR3 sequences, with around a quarter occurring only once. The sequenced sample consisted of PBMCs or a T cell subset sorted from them (not recorded which). Receptors originate from an adult woman who had mild COVID-19 (a few samples of this study predate the infection). Cell type and time point are not known. Both conserved end residues are part of each CDR3. A D gene is named only where the DNA matches it firmly. The size field is filled for only some rows; it gives once, few, many or a size class.

D gene: -; V gene: TRBV30; clone size: -; J gene: TRBJ2-3; CDR3 DNA: TGTGCCTGGAGTCGGGGGACAGATACGCAGTATTTT; CDR3 protein: CAWSRGTDTQYF
D gene: -; V gene: TRBV5-4; clone size: -; J gene: TRBJ2-2; CDR3 DNA: TGTGCCAGCAGTATAGGGGAGCGGACCGGGGAGCTGTTTTTT; CDR3 protein: CASSIGERTGELFF
D gene: -; V gene: TRBV5-1; clone size: few; J gene: TRBJ1-5; CDR3 DNA: TGCGCCAGCAGGGAGGGGACGTTGGGTCAGCCCCAGCATTTT; CDR3 protein: CASREGTLGQPQHF
D gene: -; V gene: TRBV13; clone size: -; J gene: TRBJ2-7; CDR3 DNA: TGTGCCAGCAGCTTAGGCCGAACTATCTACGAGCAGTACTTC; CDR3 protein: CASSLGRTIYEQYF
D gene: -; V gene: TRBV11-2; clone size: -; J gene: TRBJ2-2; CDR3 DNA: TGTGCCAGCAGCTTCCGTAGCGGACCGAACACCGGGGAGCTGTTTTTT; CDR3 protein: CASSFRSGPNTGELFF
D gene: -; V gene: TRBV7-6; clone size: many; J gene: TRBJ2-5; CDR3 DNA: TGTGCCAGCAGCTTAGCCGCAGGGACCGAAGAGACCCAGTACTTC; CDR3 protein: CASSLAAGTEETQYF
D gene: -; V gene: TRBV12-3/TRBV12-4; clone size: -; J gene: TRBJ2-7; CDR3 DNA: TGTGCCAGCGGAGGGCCTGACGAGCAGTACTTC; CDR3 protein: CASGGPDEQYF
D gene: TRBD2; V gene: TRBV6-2/TRBV6-3; clone size: -; J gene: TRBJ2-7; CDR3 DNA: TGTGCCAGCAGTCCGGGACTAGCGGGAGGAAGAGGGTACGAGCAGTACTTC; CDR3 protein: CASSPGLAGGRGYEQYF
D gene: -; V gene: TRBV5-4; clone size: -; J gene: TRBJ2-5; CDR3 DNA: TGTGCCAGCAGCTCAGGCCGACAGCAAGAGACCCAGTACTTC; CDR3 protein: CASSSGRQQETQYF
D gene: TRBD1; V gene: TRBV5-8; clone size: few; J gene: TRBJ2-7; CDR3 DNA: TGTGCCAGTTACCCAGGGGGCCCTCACCCTAGAGAGCAGTACTTC; CDR3 protein: CASYPGGPHPREQYF
D gene: -; V gene: TRBV20-1; clone size: few; J gene: TRBJ2-1; CDR3 DNA: TGCAGTGCTAGAGATCAAGGCCCGAGAGGTCGAAACAATGAGCAGTTCTTC; CDR3 protein: CSARDQGPRGRNNEQFF
D gene: TRBD1; V gene: TRBV7-7; clone size: -; J gene: TRBJ2-3; CDR3 DNA: TGTGCTAGCAGCCGCGGACAGGGGGCAGATACGCAGTATTTT; CDR3 protein: CASSRGQGADTQYF
D gene: -; V gene: TRBV19; clone size: many; J gene: TRBJ2-5; CDR3 DNA: TGTGCCAGTAGTATCGGGGATGCGTCGACGGAGACCCAGTACTTC; CDR3 protein: CASSIGDASTETQYF
D gene: -; V gene: TRBV5-6; clone size: -; J gene: TRBJ2-7; CDR3 DNA: TGTGCCAGCAGCTTAGGGGAGCGGCAGGGGAGTTTGTACGAGCAGTACTTC; CDR3 protein: CASSLGERQGSLYEQYF
D gene: -; V gene: TRBV5-5; clone size: few; J gene: TRBJ1-5; CDR3 DNA: TGTGCCAGCAGCTTATTATGGGGGGGCAATCAGCCCCAGCATTTT; CDR3 protein: CASSLLWGGNQPQHF
D gene: -; V gene: TRBV7-9; clone size: few; J gene: TRBJ2-1; CDR3 DNA: TGTGCCAGCAGCTTATTTTTATACAATGAGCAGTTCTTC; CDR3 protein: CASSLFLYNEQFF
D gene: -; V gene: TRBV11-2; clone size: few; J gene: TRBJ1-1; CDR3 DNA: TGTGCCAGCAGCCCAACACCGGTGGGCACTGAAGCTTTCTTT; CDR3 protein: CASSPTPVGTEAFF
D gene: -; V gene: TRBV6-5; clone size: few; J gene: TRBJ2-5; CDR3 DNA: TGTGCCAGCAGTTACGGAAAATTCGGGACCCAGTACTTC; CDR3 protein: CASSYGKFGTQYF
D gene: -; V gene: TRBV4-2; clone size: -; J gene: TRBJ2-7; CDR3 DNA: TGTGCCAGCAGCCAAGAAGCGGAGTACGAGCAGTACTTC; CDR3 protein: CASSQEAEYEQYF
D gene: -; V gene: TRBV7-2; clone size: many; J gene: TRBJ1-1; CDR3 DNA: TGTGCCAGCAGCCCACAGACAGGATTGAACACTGAAGCTTTCTTT; CDR3 protein: CASSPQTGLNTEAFF
D gene: TRBD2; V gene: TRBV10-3; clone size: -; J gene: TRBJ2-3; CDR3 DNA: TGTGCCATCACCGGGGGGTGGCCAGATACGCAGTATTTT; CDR3 protein: CAITGGWPDTQYF
D gene: -; V gene: TRBV4-2; clone size: few; J gene: TRBJ2-1; CDR3 DNA: TGTGCCAGCAGCCAAGTGGAGCGGAGGGACGGCAATGAGCAGTTCTTC; CDR3 protein: CASSQVERRDGNEQFF
D gene: TRBD2; V gene: TRBV20-1; clone size: few; J gene: TRBJ2-7; CDR3 DNA: TGCAGTGCTCGGACTAGCGGGAGTTTCCTCGAGCAGTACTTC; CDR3 protein: CSARTSGSFLEQYF
D gene: -; V gene: TRBV27; clone size: -; J gene: TRBJ1-1; CDR3 DNA: TGTGCCAGCAGCTCGACCCCTCGTTGGAACACTGAAGCTTTCTTT; CDR3 protein: CASSSTPRWNTEAFF
D gene: TRBD1; V gene: TRBV7-9; clone size: many; J gene: TRBJ2-3; CDR3 DNA: TGTGCCAGCAGCTTAGGCCCGAAGGGACAGGCCACAGATACGCAGTATTTT; CDR3 protein: CASSLGPKGQATDTQYF
D gene: TRBD2; V gene: TRBV5-1; clone size: -; J gene: TRBJ2-1; CDR3 DNA: TGCGCCAGCAGCCCCCTGACTAGCGGGGGGCTTGACAATGAGCAGTTCTTC; CDR3 protein: CASSPLTSGGLDNEQFF
D gene: -; V gene: TRBV20-1; clone size: -; J gene: TRBJ2-7; CDR3 DNA: TGCAGTGCCTACCCACAGTCCCCCTACGAGCAGTACTTC; CDR3 protein: CSAYPQSPYEQYF
D gene: -; V gene: TRBV20-1; clone size: few; J gene: TRBJ2-1; CDR3 DNA: TGCAGTGCTAGCCGCCCCGGGAGCCGCTACAATGAGCAGTTCTTC; CDR3 protein: CSASRPGSRYNEQFF
D gene: -; V gene: TRBV20-1; clone size: -; J gene: TRBJ2-2; CDR3 DNA: TGCAGTGCTAGTCTGGGAAGCACCGGGGAGCTGTTTTTT; CDR3 protein: CSASLGSTGELFF
D gene: -; V gene: TRBV2; clone size: -; J gene: TRBJ1-5; CDR3 DNA: TGTGCCAGCAGTGAAGCAACAGTGAGCAATCAGCCCCAGCATTTT; CDR3 protein: CASSEATVSNQPQHF
D gene: -; V gene: TRBV12-3/TRBV12-4; clone size: -; J gene: TRBJ2-2; CDR3 DNA: TGTGCCAGCCGCCTCAGTGCCGGGGAGCTGTTTTTT; CDR3 protein: CASRLSAGELFF
D gene: TRBD1; V gene: TRBV29-1; clone size: -; J gene: TRBJ1-4; CDR3 DNA: TGCAGCGTTGAAAACAGGGGTCTGGAGGAAAAACTGTTTTTT; CDR3 protein: CSVENRGLEEKLFF
D gene: -; V gene: TRBV29-1; clone size: -; J gene: TRBJ2-1; CDR3 DNA: TGCAGCGTGGTCGGCAATGAGCAGTTCTTC; CDR3 protein: CSVVGNEQFF
D gene: TRBD1; V gene: TRBV2; clone size: -; J gene: TRBJ2-1; CDR3 DNA: TGTGCCAGCAGTGATGCGGGACAGGGGGCAAGTGAGCAGTTCTTC; CDR3 protein: CASSDAGQGASEQFF
D gene: -; V gene: TRBV5-1; clone size: -; J gene: TRBJ2-3; CDR3 DNA: TGCGCCAGCAGCTTGGACCGGGCCGCCGGAGGGGATACGCAGTATTTT; CDR3 protein: CASSLDRAAGGDTQYF
D gene: -; V gene: TRBV30; clone size: -; J gene: TRBJ1-1; CDR3 DNA: TGTGCCCGGAGGGATTATGGGGCGGGCACTGAAGCTTTCTTT; CDR3 protein: CARRDYGAGTEAFF
D gene: -; V gene: TRBV24-1; clone size: few; J gene: TRBJ2-2; CDR3 DNA: TGTGCCACCAGTGATTTGCGAGGGGACTCCCCCACGAACACCGGGGAGCTGTTTTTT; CDR3 protein: CATSDLRGDSPTNTGELFF
D gene: -; V gene: TRBV20-1; clone size: -; J gene: TRBJ2-5; CDR3 DNA: TGCAGTGCTAGACTCCAAGAGACCCAGTACTTC; CDR3 protein: CSARLQETQYF
D gene: TRBD2; V gene: TRBV7-3; clone size: many; J gene: TRBJ2-7; CDR3 DNA: TGTGCCAGCAGCTTGGGACTAGCGGGAGGCTACGAGCAGTACTTC; CDR3 protein: CASSLGLAGGYEQYF
D gene: -; V gene: TRBV5-1; clone size: -; J gene: TRBJ1-1; CDR3 DNA: TGCGCCAGCAGTTCAGGGACATCGAACACTGAAGCTTTCTTT; CDR3 protein: CASSSGTSNTEAFF
D gene: TRBD1; V gene: TRBV9; clone size: -; J gene: TRBJ1-1; CDR3 DNA: TGTGCCAGCAGCGCAACCCCGGGACAGGGTGCTTTCTTT; CDR3 protein: CASSATPGQGAFF
D gene: TRBD2; V gene: TRBV6-2/TRBV6-3; clone size: few; J gene: TRBJ2-7; CDR3 DNA: TGTGCCAGCAGTTATGGGGGCACTAGCGGCTACGAGCAGTACTTC; CDR3 protein: CASSYGGTSGYEQYF
D gene: -; V gene: TRBV3-1; clone size: once; J gene: TRBJ2-7; CDR3 DNA: TGTGCCAGCAGCCCAGGACAGATCGGGGAGCAGTACTTC; CDR3 protein: CASSPGQIGEQYF
D gene: -; V gene: TRBV12-3/TRBV12-4; clone size: -; J gene: TRBJ2-5; CDR3 DNA: TGTGCCACACAGGGTTTAGGGAAGACCCAGTACTTC; CDR3 protein: CATQGLGKTQYF
D gene: -; V gene: TRBV5-1; clone size: -; J gene: TRBJ2-1; CDR3 DNA: TGCGCCAGCAGCTTAAATCCGGGACACTCCGCCTACAATGAGCAGTTCTTC; CDR3 protein: CASSLNPGHSAYNEQFF
D gene: TRBD1; V gene: TRBV12-3/TRBV12-4; clone size: -; J gene: TRBJ1-4; CDR3 DNA: TGTGCCAGCAGCCCGGACAGGGGGCTAGAAAAACTGTTTTTT; CDR3 protein: CASSPDRGLEKLFF